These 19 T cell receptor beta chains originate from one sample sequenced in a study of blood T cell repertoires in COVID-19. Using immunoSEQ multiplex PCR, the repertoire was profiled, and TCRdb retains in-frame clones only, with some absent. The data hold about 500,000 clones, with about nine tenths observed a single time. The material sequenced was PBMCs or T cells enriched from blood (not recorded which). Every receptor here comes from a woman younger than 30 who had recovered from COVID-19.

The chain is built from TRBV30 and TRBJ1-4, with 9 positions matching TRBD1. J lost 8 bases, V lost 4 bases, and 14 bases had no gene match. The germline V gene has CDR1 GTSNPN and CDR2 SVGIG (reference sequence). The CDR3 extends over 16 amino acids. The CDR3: CAWTPHRQGGAEKLFF. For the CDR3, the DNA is TGTGCCTGGACCCCACATAGACAGGGGGGAGCGGAAAAACTGTTTTTT.

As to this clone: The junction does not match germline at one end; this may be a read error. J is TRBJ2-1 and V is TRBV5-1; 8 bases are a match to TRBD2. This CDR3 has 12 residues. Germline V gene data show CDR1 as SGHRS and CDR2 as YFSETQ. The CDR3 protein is CASSPWASGGVF. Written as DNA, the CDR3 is TGCGCCAGCAGCCCCTGGGCCAGCGGGGGAGTCTTC.

CDR3 region: CASSHDRDRGNTEAFF. Written as DNA, the CDR3 is TGTGCCAGCAGCCACGACCGGGACAGGGGGAACACTGAAGCTTTCTTT. The chain uses TRBV5-4 and TRBJ1-1; TRBD1 matches at 10 bases. The CDR3 covers 16 residues. Germline V gene data show CDR1 as SGHNT and CDR2 as YYREEE (reference sequence). J was trimmed by 1 base and V by 4 bases; bases with no gene match: 7.

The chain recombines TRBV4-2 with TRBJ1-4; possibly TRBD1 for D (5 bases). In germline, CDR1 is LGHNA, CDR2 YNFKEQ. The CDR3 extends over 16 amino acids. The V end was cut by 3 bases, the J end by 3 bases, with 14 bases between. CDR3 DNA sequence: TGTGCCAGCAGCCATATTACTTCGGGGGCTAATGAAAAACTGTTTTTT. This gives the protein CASSHITSGANEKLFF.

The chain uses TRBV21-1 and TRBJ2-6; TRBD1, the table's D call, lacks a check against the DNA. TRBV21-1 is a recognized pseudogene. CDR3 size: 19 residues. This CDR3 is CASSKEPGQGWSGANVLTF. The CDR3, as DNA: TGTGCCAGCAGCAAAGAGCCGGGACAGGGGTGGTCTGGGGCCAACGTCCTGACTTTC.

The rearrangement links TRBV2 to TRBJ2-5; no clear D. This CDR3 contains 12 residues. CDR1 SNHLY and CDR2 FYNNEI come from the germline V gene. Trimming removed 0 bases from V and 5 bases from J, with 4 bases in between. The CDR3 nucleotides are TGTGCCAGCAGTGAAGCATCGGAGACCCAGTACTTC. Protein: CASSEASETQYF.

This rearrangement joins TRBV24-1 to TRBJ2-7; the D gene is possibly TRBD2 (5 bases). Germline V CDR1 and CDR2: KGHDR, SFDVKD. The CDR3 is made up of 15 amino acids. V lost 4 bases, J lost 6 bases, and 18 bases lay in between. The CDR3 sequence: CATSDPKEASSEQYF. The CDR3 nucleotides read TGTGCCACCAGTGACCCAAAGGAGGCGTCCAGCGAGCAGTACTTC.

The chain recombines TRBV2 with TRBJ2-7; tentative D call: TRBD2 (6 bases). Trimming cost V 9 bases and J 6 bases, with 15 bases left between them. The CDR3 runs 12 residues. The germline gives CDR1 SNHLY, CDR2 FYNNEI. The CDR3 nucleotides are TGTGCCAGTTCTAGAGGAGGGTCCGAGCAGTACTTC. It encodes CASSRGGSEQYF.

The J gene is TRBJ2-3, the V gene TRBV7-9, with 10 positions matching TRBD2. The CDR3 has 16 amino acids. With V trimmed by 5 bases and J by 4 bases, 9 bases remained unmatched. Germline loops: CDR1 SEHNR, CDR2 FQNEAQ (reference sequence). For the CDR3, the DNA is TGTGCCAGCAGCCCCGTAGCGGGGGGTTTGGCAGATACGCAGTATTTT. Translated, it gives CASSPVAGGLADTQYF.

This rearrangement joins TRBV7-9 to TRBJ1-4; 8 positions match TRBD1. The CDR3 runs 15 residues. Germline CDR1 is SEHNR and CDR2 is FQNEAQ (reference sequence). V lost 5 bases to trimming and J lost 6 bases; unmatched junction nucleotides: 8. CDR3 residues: CASSPTGQGDEKLFF. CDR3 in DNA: TGTGCCAGCAGCCCAACTGGACAGGGTGATGAAAAACTGTTTTTT. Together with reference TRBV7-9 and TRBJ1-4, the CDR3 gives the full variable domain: DTGVSQNPRHKITKRGQNVTFRCDPISEHNRLYWYRQTLGQGPEFLTYFQNEAQLEKSRLLSDRFSAERPKGSFSTLEIQRTEQGDSAMYLCASSPTGQGDEKLFFGSGTQLSVL.

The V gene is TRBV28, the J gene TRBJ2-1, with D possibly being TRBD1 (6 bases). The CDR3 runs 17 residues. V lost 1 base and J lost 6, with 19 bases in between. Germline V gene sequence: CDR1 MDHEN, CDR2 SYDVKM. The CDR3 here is CASSLSGGQGNRNEQFF. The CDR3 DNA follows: TGTGCCAGCAGTTTATCGGGCGGGCAGGGGAATCGCAATGAGCAGTTCTTC.

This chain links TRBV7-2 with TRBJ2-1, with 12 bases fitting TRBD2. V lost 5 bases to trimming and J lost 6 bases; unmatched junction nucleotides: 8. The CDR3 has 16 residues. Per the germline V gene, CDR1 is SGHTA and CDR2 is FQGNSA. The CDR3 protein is CASSRAPSGGANEQFF. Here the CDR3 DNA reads TGTGCCAGCAGCCGGGCCCCTAGCGGGGGGGCCAATGAGCAGTTCTTC.

The CDR3 loop reads CASSPTGAGNEKLFF. The CDR3 DNA follows: TGCGCCAGCAGCCCGACAGGGGCCGGCAATGAAAAACTGTTTTTT. The chain links TRBV5-1 to TRBJ1-4; 8 nucleotides align to TRBD1. Germline CDR1 and CDR2: SGHRS and YFSETQ. V shed 4 bases, J shed 5 bases, and the junction held 7 bases outside the gene matches. This CDR3 is 15 amino acids long.

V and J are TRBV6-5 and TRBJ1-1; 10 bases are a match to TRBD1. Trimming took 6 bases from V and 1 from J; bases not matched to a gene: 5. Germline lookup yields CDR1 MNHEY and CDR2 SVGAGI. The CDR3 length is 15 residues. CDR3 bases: TGTGCCAGCAGCTCGACAGGGGGCAAGAACACTGAAGCTTTCTTT. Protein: CASSSTGGKNTEAFF.

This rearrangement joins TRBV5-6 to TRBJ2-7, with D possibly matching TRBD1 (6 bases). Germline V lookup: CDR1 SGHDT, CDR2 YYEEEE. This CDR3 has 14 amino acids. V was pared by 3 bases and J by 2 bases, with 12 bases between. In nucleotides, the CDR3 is TGTGCCAGCAGCTGGGGGACACTACCCTACGAGCAGTACTTC. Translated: CASSWGTLPYEQYF.

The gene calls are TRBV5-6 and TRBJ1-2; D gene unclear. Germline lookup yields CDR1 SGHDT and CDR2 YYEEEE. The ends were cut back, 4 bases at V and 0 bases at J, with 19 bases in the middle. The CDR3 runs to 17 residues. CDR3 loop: CASSPDMIWAANYGYTF. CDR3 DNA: TGTGCCAGCAGCCCGGATATGATTTGGGCCGCTAACTATGGCTACACCTTC.

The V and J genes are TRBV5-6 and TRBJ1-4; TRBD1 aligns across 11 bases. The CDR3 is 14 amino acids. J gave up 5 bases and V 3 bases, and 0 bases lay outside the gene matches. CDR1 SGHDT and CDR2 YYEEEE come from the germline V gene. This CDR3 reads CASSWDRGNEKLFF. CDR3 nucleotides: TGTGCCAGCAGCTGGGACAGGGGGAATGAAAAACTGTTTTTT.

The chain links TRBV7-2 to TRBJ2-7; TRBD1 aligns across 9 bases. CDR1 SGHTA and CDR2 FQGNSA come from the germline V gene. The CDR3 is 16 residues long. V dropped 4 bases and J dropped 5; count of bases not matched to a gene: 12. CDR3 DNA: TGTGCCAGCAGCTCAAACCCGGGACAGGGAGCCCACGAGCAGTACTTC. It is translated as CASSSNPGQGAHEQYF.

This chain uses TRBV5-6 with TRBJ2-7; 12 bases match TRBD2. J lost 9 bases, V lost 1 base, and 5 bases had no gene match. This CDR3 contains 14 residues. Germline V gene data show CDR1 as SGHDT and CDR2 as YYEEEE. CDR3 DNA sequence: TGTGCCAGCAGCTTGCTAGCGGGGGGGCTCTCGCAGTACTTC. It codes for CASSLLAGGLSQYF. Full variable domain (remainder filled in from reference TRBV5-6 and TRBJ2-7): DAGVTQSPTHLIKTRGQQVTLRCSPKSGHDTVSWYQQALGQGPQFIFQYYEEEERQRGNFPDRFSGHQFPNYSSELNVNALLLGDSALYLCASSLLAGGLSQYFGPGTRLTVT.